This note documents a single T cell receptor beta chain sequence. Antigen specificity is unknown. The data belong to a study of vaccination effects on CD4 cells after COVID-19. After removal of 3 bases from V and 6 bases from J, the junction contained 9 bases not matched to a gene. The germline V gene encodes CDR1 LNHDA and CDR2 SQIVND (reference sequence). The CDR3 runs 16 residues. Before sequencing, viral peptide pools were used by the ViraFEST assay to expand antigen-specific CD4+ T cells. At the end of 9 to 11 days of culture, CD4+ T cells were isolated. Negative nucleocapsid antibody tests before and after vaccination confirmed no previous SARS-CoV-2 infection. Cultivation was performed at 1.5 million to 2 million PBMC per well with roughly 9.1 IU/ml IL-2 and 9 to 10 ug/ml peptides added. Sequencing used immunoSEQ multiplex PCR; TCRdb keeps in-frame clones, though not all of them. The data contain about 61,000 clones, roughly 80% of them singletons.

The genes are TRBV19 and TRBJ2-1, with 9 bases matching TRBD2. The TCR was taken from a human donor who received a COVID-19 vaccine. Sequences were derived from CD4+ T cells from PBMCs cultured with HCoV-229E spike peptides, sampled before COVID-19 vaccination. The CDR3 protein is CASSMTGLAGTNEQFF. DNA for the CDR3: TGTGCCAGTAGTATGACTGGGCTAGCGGGGACCAATGAGCAGTTCTTC.